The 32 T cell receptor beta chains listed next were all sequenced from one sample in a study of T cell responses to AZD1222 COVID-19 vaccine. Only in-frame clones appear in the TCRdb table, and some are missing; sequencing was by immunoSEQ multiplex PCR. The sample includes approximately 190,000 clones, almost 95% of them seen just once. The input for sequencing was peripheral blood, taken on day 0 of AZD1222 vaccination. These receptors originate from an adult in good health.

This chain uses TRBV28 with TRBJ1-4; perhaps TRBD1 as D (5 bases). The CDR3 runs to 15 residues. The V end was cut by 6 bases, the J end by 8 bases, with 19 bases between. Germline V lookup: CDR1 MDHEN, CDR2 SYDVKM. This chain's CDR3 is CASSPVVGPGEKLFF. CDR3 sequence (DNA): TGTGCCAGCAGCCCCGTCGTGGGGCCTGGGGAAAAACTGTTTTTT.

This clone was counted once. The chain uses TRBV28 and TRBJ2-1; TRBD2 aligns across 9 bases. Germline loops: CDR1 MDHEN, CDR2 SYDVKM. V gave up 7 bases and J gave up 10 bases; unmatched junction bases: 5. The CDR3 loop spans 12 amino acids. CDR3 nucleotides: TGTGCCAGCACTAGCGGGATCGGGGAGCAGTTCTTC. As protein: CASTSGIGEQFF. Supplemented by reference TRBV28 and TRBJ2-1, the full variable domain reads DVKVTQSSRYLVKRTGEKVFLECVQDMDHENMFWYRQDPGLGLRLIYFSYDVKMKEKGDIPEGYSVSREKKERFSLILESASTNQTSMYLCASTSGIGEQFFGPGTRLTVL.

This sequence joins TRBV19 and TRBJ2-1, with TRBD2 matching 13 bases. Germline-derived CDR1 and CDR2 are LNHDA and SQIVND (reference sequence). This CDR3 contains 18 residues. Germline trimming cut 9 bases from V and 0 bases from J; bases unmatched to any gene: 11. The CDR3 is CASQKGTSGKSSYNEQFF. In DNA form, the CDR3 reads TGTGCCAGCCAGAAAGGGACTAGCGGGAAAAGCTCCTACAATGAGCAGTTCTTC. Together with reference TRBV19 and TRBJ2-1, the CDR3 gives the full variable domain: DGGITQSPKYLFRKEGQNVTLSCEQNLNHDAMYWYRQDPGQGLRLIYYSQIVNDFQKGDIAEGYSVSREKKESFPLTVTSAQKNPTAFYLCASQKGTSGKSSYNEQFFGPGTRLTVL.

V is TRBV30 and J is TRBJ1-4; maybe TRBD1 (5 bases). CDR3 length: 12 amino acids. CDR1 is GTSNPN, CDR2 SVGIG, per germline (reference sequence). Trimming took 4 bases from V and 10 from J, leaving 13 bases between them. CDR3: CAWTDSGPKLFF. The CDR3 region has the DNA TGTGCCTGGACAGACTCGGGGCCAAAACTGTTTTTT.

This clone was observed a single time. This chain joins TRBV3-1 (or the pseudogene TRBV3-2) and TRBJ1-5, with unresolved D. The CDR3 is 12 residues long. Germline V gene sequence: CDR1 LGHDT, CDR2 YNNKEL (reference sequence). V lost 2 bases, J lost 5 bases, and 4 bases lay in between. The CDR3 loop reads CASSQQDQPQHF. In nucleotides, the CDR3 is TGTGCCAGCAGCCAACAAGATCAGCCCCAGCATTTT.

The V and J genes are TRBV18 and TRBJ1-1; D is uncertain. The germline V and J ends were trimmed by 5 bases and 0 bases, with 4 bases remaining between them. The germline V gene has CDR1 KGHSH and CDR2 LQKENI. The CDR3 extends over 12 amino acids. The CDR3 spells CASSRLNTEAFF. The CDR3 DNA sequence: TGTGCCAGCTCAAGACTGAACACTGAAGCTTTCTTT.

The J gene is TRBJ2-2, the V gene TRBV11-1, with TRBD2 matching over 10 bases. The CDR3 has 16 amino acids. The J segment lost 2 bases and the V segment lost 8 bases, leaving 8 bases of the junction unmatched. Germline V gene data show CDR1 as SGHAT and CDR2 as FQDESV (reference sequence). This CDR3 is CASGKGLAINTGELFF. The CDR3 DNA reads TGTGCCAGCGGGAAGGGACTAGCGATCAACACCGGGGAGCTGTTTTTT.

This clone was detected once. CDR3 region: CASQGSSYNSPLHF. The CDR3, as DNA: TGTGCCAGCCAGGGGAGCTCCTATAATTCACCCCTCCACTTT. V and J are TRBV28 and TRBJ1-6; D may be TRBD1 (6 bases). With 8 bases removed from V and 0 bases from J, the gap between germline ends came to 8 bases. This CDR3 comprises 14 residues. CDR1 is MDHEN and CDR2 is SYDVKM in the germline V gene.

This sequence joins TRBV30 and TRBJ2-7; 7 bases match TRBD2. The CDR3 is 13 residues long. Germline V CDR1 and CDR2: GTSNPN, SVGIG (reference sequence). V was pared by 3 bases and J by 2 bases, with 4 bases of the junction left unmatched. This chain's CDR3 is CAWSLAGAYEQYF. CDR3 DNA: TGTGCCTGGAGCTTGGCGGGGGCCTACGAGCAGTACTTC.

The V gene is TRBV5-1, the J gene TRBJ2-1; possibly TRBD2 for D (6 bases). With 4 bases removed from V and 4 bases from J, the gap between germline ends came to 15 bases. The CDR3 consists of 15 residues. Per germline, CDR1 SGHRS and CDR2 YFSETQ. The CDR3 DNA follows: TGCGCCAGCAGCCCACTAGCTGATCCTTACAATGAGCAGTTCTTC. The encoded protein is CASSPLADPYNEQFF.

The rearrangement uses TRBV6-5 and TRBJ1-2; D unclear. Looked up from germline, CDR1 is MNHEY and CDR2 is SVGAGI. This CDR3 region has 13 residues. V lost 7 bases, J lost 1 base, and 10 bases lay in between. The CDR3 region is CASTSRGNYGYTF. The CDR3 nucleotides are TGTGCCAGCACCAGTCGGGGTAACTATGGCTACACCTTC.

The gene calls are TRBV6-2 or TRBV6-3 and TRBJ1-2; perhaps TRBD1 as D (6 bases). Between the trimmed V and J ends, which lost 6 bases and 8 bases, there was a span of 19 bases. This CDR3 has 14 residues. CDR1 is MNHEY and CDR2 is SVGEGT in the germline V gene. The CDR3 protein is CASSLPGEDIGYTF. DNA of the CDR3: TGTGCCAGCAGCCTCCCAGGGGAGGATATCGGCTACACCTTC.

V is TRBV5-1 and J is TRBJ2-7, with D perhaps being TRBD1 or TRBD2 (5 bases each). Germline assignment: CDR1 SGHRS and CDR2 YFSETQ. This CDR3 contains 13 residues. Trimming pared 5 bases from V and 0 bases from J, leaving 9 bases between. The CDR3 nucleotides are TGCGCCAGCAGTGGGACGGTCTCCTACGAGCAGTACTTC. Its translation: CASSGTVSYEQYF.

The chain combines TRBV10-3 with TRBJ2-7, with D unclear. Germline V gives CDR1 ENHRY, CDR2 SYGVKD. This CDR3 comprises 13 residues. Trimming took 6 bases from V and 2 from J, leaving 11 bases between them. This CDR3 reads CAIRDQLAYEQYF. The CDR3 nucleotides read TGTGCCATCAGGGACCAGTTAGCCTACGAGCAGTACTTC.

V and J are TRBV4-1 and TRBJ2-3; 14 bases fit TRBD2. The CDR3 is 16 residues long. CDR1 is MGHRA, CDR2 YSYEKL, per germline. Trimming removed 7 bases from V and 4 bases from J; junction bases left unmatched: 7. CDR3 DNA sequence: TGCGCCAGCACCTGGGGACTAGCGGGAGTTGCAGATACGCAGTATTTT. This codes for CASTWGLAGVADTQYF.

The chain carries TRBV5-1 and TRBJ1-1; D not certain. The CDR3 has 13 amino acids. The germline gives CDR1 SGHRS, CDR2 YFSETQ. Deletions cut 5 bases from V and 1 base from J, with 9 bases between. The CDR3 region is CASRVGWNTEAFF. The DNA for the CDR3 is TGCGCCAGCAGGGTTGGATGGAACACTGAAGCTTTCTTT.

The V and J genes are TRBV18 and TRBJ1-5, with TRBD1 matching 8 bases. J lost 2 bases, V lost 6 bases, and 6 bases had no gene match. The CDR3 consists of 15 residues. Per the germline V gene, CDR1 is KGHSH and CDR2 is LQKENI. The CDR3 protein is CASSRTGKGNQPQHF. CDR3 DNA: TGTGCCAGCTCGCGGACAGGGAAGGGCAATCAGCCCCAGCATTTT.

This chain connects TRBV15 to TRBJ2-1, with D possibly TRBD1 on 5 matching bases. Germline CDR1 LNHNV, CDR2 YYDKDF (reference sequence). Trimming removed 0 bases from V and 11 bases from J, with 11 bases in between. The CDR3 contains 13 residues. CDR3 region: CATSRDLAGQQFF. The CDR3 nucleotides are TGTGCCACCAGCAGAGATCTCGCAGGGCAGCAGTTCTTC.

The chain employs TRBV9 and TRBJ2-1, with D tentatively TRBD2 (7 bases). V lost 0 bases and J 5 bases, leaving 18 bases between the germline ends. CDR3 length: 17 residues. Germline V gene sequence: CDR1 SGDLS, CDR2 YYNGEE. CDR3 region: CASSVEGGGRADNEQFF. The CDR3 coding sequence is TGTGCCAGCAGCGTAGAAGGAGGGGGGAGGGCCGACAATGAGCAGTTCTTC. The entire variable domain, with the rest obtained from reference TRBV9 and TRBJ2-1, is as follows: DSGVTQTPKHLITATGQRVTLRCSPRSGDLSVYWYQQSLDQGLQFLIQYYNGEERAKGNILERFSAQQFPDLHSELNLSSLELGDSALYFCASSVEGGGRADNEQFFGPGTRLTVL.

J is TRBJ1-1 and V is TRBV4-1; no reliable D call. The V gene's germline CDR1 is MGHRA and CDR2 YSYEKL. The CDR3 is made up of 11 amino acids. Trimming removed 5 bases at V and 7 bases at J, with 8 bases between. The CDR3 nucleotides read TGCGCCAGCAGCATCCGGGGTGAAGCTTTCTTT. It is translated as CASSIRGEAFF.

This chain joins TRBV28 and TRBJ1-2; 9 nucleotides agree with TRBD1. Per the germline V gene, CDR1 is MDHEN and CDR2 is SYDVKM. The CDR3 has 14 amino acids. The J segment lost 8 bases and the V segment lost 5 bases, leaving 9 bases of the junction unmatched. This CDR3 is CASSPGTGRGGYTF. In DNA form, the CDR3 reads TGTGCCAGCAGTCCCGGGACAGGGAGAGGCGGCTACACCTTC.

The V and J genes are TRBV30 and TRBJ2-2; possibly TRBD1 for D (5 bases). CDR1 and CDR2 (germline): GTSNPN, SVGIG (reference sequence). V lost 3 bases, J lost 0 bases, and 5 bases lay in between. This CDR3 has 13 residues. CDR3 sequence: CAWRQANTGELFF. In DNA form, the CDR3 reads TGTGCCTGGAGACAGGCGAACACCGGGGAGCTGTTTTTT.

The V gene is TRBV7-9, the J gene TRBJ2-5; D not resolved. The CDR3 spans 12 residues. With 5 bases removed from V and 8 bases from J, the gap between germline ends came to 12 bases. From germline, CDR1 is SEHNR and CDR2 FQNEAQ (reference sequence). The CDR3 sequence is CASSPPLETQYF. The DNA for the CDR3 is TGTGCCAGCAGCCCTCCTCTAGAAACCCAGTACTTC.

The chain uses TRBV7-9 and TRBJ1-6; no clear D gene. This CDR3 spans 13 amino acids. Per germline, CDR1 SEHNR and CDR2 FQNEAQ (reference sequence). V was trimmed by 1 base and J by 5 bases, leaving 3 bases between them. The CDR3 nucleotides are TGTGCCAGCAGCTTAGGGGATAATTCACCCCTCCACTTT. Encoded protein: CASSLGDNSPLHF.

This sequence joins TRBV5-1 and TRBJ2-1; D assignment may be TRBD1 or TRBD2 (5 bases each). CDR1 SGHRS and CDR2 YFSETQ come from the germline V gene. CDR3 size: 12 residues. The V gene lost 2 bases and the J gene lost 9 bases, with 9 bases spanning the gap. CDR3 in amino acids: CASSFERGEQFF. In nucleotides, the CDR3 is TGCGCCAGCAGCTTTGAGAGGGGTGAGCAGTTCTTC.

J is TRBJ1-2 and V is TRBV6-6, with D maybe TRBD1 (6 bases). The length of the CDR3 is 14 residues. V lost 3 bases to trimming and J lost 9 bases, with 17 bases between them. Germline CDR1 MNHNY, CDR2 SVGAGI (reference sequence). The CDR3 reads CASSYSGGAGSYTF. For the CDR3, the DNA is TGTGCCAGCAGTTATTCCGGGGGCGCCGGGAGCTACACCTTC.

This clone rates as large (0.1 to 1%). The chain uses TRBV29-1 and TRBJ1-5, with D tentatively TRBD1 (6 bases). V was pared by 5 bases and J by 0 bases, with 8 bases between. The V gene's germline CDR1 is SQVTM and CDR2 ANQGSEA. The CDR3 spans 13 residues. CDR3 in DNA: TGCAGCGTTCGGGACAATAGCAATCAGCCCCAGCATTTT. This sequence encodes CSVRDNSNQPQHF. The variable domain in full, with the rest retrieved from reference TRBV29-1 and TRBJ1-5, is SAVISQKPSRDICQRGTSLTIQCQVDSQVTMMFWYRQQPGQSLTLIATANQGSEATYESGFVIDKFPISRPNLTFSTLTVSNMSPEDSSIYLCSVRDNSNQPQHFGDGTRLSIL.

CDR3 region: CASSTGTSGHPFF. CDR3 DNA sequence: TGTGCCAGTAGTACAGGGACTAGCGGGCACCCGTTCTTC. The chain joins TRBV19 to TRBJ2-1, with 12 positions matching TRBD2. With V trimmed by 4 bases and J by 15 bases, 7 bases remained unmatched. The CDR3 runs 13 residues. Germline V gene lookup returns CDR1 LNHDA and CDR2 SQIVND (reference sequence).

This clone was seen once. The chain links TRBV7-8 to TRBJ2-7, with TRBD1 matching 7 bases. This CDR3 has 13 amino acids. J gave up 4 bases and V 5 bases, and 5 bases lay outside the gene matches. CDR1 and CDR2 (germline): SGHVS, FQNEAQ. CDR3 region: CASSRGQAYEQYF. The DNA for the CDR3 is TGTGCCAGCAGCCGAGGACAGGCGTACGAGCAGTACTTC.

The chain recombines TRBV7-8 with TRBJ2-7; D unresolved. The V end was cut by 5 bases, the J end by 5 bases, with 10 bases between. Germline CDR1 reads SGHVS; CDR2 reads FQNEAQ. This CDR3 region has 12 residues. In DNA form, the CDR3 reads TGTGCCAGCAGCCCCCCCCCGGACGAGCAGTACTTC. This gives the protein CASSPPPDEQYF. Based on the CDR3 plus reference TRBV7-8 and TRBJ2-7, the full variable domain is GAGVSQSPRYKVAKRGQDVALRCDPISGHVSLFWYQQALGQGPEFLTYFQNEAQLDKSGLPSDRFFAERPEGSVSTLKIQRTQQEDSAVYLCASSPPPDEQYFGPGTRLTVT.

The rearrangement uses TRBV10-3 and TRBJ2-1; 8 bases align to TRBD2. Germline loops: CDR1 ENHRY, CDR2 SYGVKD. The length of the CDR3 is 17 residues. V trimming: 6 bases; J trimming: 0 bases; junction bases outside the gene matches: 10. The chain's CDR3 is CAISQLAAASSYNEQFF. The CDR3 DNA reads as TGTGCCATCAGCCAACTAGCGGCCGCGAGCTCCTACAATGAGCAGTTCTTC.

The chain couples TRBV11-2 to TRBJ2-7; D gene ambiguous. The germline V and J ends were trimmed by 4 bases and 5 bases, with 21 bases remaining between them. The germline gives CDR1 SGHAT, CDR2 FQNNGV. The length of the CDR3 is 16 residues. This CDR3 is CASSSATGLTAHEQYF. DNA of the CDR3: TGTGCCAGCAGCTCAGCCACCGGCCTCACGGCCCACGAGCAGTACTTC. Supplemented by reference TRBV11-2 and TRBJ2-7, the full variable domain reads EAGVAQSPRYKIIEKRQSVAFWCNPISGHATLYWYQQILGQGPKLLIQFQNNGVVDDSQLPKDRFSAERLKGVDSTLKIQPAKLEDSAVYLCASSSATGLTAHEQYFGPGTRLTVT.